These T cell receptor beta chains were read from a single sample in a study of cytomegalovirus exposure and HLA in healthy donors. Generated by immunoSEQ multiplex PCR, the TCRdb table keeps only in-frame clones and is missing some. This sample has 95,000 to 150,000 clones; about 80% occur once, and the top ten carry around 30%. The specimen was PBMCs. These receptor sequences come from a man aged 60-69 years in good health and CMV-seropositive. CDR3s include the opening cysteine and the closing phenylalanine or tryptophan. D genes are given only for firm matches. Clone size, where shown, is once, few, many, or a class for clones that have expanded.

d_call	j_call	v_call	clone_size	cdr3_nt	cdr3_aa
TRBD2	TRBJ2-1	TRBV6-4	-	TGTGCCAGCAGTGAGAGGACTAGCGGGAGTGATGAGCAGTTCTTC	CASSERTSGSDEQFF
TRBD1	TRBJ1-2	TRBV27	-	TGTGCCAGCAGTCCTGGTCTCTACAGGGGGCTGAATGGCTACACCTTC	CASSPGLYRGLNGYTF
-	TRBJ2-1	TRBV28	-	TGTGCCAGCAATAGGGGAGGATCTAGCCGGAGAGGTGAGGATGAGCAGTTCTTC	CASNRGGSSRRGEDEQFF
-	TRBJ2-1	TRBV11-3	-	TGTGCCAGCAGCCGCGTGTCCTACAATGAGCAGTTCTTC	CASSRVSYNEQFF
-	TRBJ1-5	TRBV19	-	TGTGCCAGTAGTTGGGCAGGTATCAATCAGCCCCAGCATTTT	CASSWAGINQPQHF
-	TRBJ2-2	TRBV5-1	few	TGCGCCAGCAGCGCTTCTAGCGTGGGGTTGTACACCGGGGAGCTGTTTTTT	CASSASSVGLYTGELFF
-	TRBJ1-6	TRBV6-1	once	TGTGCCAGCAGTGATAAGTCGGGAAATTCACCCCTCCACTTT	CASSDKSGNSPLHF
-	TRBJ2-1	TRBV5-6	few	TGTGCCAGCAGCTTGGGCGCGGGGGCACTCACGCCCTATGAGCAGTTCTTC	CASSLGAGALTPYEQFF
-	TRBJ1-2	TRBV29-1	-	TGCAGCGTAGGGACTTCTAGCTATGGCTACACCTTC	CSVGTSSYGYTF
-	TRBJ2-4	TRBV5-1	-	TGCGCCAGCAGCCCTCCCGGGGAAAACAGTCAGTACTTC	CASSPPGENSQYF
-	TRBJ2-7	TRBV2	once	TGTGCCAGCAGTGATAGAGGTTTCTACGAGCAGTACTTC	CASSDRGFYEQYF
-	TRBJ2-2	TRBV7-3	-	TGTGCCAGCAGCTTAAACAGGGATAGCACCGGGGAGCTGTTTTTT	CASSLNRDSTGELFF
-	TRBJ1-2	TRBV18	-	TGTGCCAGCTCACCACGGGAGGGGTCCTATGGCTACACCTTC	CASSPREGSYGYTF
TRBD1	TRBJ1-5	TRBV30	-	TGTGCCTGGAGTGTGGACAGGGCGCAGCCCCAGCATTTT	CAWSVDRAQPQHF
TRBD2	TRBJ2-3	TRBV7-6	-	TGTGCCAGCAGCCAGGGACTAGCGGGAGGAGGCACAGATACGCAGTATTTT	CASSQGLAGGGTDTQYF
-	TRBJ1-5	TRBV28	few	TGTGCCAGCAGAGACGGGGGAAGTATAGCCTATAGCAATCAGCCCCAGCATTTT	CASRDGGSIAYSNQPQHF
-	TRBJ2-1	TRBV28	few	TGTGCCAGCAGTTTAGTCCTCAGGGTCTACAATGAGCAGTTCTTC	CASSLVLRVYNEQFF
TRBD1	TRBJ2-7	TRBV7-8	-	TGTGCCAGCAGCACGCACGACAGGGGGTTTTCCTACGAGCAGTACTTC	CASSTHDRGFSYEQYF
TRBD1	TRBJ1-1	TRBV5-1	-	TGCGCCAGCAGCCAGGGACAGGTCTATGAAGCTTTCTTT	CASSQGQVYEAFF
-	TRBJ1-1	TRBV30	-	TGTGCCTGGAGTGTCCATGGGGCCACTGAAGCTTTCTTT	CAWSVHGATEAFF
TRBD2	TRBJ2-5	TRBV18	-	TGTGCCAGCTCACCTTGGACTAGCGGTGGAGAGACCCAGTACTTC	CASSPWTSGGETQYF
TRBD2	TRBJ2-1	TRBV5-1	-	TGCGCCAGCAGCCCCGGACTAGCGGGAGATGAGCAGTTCTTC	CASSPGLAGDEQFF